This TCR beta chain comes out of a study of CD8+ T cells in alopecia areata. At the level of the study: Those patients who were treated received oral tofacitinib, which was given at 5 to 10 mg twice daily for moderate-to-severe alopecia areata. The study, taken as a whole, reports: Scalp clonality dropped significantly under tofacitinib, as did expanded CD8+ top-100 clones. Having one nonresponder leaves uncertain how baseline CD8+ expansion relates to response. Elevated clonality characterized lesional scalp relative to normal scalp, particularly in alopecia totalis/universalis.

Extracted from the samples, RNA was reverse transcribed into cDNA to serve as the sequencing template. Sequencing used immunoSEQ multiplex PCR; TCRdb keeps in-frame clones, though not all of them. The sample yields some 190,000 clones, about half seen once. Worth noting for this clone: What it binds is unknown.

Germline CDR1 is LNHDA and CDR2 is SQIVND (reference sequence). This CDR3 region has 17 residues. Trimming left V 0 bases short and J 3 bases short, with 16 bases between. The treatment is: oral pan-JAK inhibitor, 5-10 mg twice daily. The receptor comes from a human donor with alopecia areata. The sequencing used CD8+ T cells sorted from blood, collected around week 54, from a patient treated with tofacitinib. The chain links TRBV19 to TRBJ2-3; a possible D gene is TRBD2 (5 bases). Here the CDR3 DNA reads TGTGCCAGTAGTATAGATCTAGAGTCCCCGGGGACAGATACGCAGTATTTT. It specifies CASSIDLESPGTDTQYF.